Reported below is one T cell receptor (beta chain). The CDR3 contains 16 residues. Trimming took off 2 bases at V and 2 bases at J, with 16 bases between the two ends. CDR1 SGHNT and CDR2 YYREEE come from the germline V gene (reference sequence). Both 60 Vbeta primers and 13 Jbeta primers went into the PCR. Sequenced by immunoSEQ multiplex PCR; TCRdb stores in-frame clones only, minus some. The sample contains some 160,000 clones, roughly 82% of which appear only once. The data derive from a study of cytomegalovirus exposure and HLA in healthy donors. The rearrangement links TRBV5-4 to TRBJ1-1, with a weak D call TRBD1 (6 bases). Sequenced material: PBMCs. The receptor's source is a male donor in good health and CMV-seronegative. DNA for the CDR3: TGTGCCAGCAGCTTCCCGGCAGGGGCTGGTAACACTGAAGCTTTCTTT. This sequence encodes CASSFPAGAGNTEAFF.